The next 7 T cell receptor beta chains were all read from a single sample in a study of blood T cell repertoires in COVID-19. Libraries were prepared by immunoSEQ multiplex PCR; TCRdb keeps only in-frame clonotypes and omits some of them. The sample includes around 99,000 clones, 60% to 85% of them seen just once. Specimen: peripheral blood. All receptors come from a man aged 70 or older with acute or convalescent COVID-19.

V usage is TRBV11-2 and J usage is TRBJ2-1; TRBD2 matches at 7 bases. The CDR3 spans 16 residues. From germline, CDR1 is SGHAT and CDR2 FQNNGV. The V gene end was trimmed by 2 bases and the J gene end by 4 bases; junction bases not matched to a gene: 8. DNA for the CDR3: TGTGCCAGCAGCTTAAACGCGGGGGACTATTACAATGAGCAGTTCTTC. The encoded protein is CASSLNAGDYYNEQFF.

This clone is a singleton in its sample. This CDR3 reads CASSQEHRGWDTDTQYF. The DNA of the CDR3 is TGTGCCAGCAGCCAAGAACACAGGGGGTGGGACACAGATACGCAGTATTTT. This chain uses TRBV14 with TRBJ2-3, with 8 bases matching TRBD1. The CDR3 spans 17 residues. Germline lookup yields CDR1 SGHDN and CDR2 FVKESK. V lost 0 bases and J lost 2; bases outside the gene matches: 7.

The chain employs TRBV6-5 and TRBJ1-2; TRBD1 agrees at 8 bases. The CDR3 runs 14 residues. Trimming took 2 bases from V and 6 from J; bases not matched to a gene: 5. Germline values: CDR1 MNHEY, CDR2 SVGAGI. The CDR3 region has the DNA TGTGCCAGCAGTTACCCAACAGGGGGTCATGGCTACACCTTC. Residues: CASSYPTGGHGYTF.

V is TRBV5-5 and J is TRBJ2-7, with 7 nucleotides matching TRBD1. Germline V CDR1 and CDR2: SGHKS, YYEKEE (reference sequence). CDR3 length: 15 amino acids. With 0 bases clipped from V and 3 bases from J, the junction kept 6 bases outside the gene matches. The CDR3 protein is CASSLDRGEHYEQYF. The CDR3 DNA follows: TGTGCCAGCAGCTTGGACAGGGGAGAACACTACGAGCAGTACTTC. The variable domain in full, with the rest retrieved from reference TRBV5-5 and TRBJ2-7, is DAGVTQSPTHLIKTRGQQVTLRCSPISGHKSVSWYQQVLGQGPQFIFQYYEKEERGRGNFPDRFSARQFPNYSSELNVNALLLGDSALYLCASSLDRGEHYEQYFGPGTRLTVT.

CDR3 residues: CASSYGASYGYTF. CDR3 in DNA: TGTGCCAGCAGTTACGGGGCAAGCTATGGCTACACCTTC. This chain links TRBV6-2 or TRBV6-3 with TRBJ1-2, with TRBD1 as a possible D gene (5 bases). Trimming shortened V by 2 bases and J by 4 bases, and 8 bases separated the two germline ends. This CDR3 is 13 amino acids long. CDR1 and CDR2 (germline): MNHEY, SVGEGT.

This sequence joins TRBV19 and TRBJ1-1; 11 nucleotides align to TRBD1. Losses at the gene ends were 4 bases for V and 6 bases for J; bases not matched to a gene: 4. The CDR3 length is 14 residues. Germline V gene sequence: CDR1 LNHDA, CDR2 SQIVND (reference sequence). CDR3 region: CASSRTGGMPEAFF. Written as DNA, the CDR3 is TGTGCCAGTAGTAGGACAGGGGGCATGCCTGAAGCTTTCTTT.

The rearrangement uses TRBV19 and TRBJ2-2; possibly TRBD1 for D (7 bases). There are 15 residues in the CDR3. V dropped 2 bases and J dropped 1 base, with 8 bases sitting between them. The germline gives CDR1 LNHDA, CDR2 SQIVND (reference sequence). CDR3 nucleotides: TGTGCCAGTAGTATACAGGGGGGGAACACCGGGGAGCTGTTTTTT. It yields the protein CASSIQGGNTGELFF.